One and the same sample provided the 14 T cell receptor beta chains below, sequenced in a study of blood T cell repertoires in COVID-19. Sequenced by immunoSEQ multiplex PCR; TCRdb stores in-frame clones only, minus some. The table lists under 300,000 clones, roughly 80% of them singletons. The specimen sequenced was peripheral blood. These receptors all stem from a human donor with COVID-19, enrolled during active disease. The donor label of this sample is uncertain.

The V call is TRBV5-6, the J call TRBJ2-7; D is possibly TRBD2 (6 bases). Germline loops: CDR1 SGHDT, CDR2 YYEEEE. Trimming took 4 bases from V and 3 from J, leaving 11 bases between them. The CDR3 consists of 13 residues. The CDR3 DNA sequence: TGTGCCAGCAGCCGTGGGGGGAGCTACGAGCAGTACTTC. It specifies CASSRGGSYEQYF.

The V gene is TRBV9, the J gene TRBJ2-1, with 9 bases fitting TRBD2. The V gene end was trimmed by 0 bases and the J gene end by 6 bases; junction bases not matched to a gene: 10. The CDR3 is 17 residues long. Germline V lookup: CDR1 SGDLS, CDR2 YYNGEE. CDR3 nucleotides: TGTGCCAGCAGCGTAGTGGCGGGAGGGCCTACGGCCAATGAGCAGTTCTTC. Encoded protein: CASSVVAGGPTANEQFF.

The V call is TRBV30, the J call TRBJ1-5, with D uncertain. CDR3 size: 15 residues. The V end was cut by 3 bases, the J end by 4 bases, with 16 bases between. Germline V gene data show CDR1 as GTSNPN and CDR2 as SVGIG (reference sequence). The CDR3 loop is CAWRGRTNGNQPQHF. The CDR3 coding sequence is TGTGCCTGGAGAGGGAGGACCAATGGGAATCAGCCCCAGCATTTT.

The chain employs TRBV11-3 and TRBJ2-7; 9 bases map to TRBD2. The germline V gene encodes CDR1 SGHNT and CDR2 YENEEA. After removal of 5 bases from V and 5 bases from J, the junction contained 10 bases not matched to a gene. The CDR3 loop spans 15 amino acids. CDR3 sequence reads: CASSPRGSGSHEQYF. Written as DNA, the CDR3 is TGTGCCAGCAGCCCCAGGGGTAGCGGGAGCCACGAGCAGTACTTC. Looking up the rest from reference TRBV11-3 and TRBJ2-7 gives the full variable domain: EAGVVQSPRYKIIEKKQPVAFWCNPISGHNTLYWYLQNLGQGPELLIRYENEEAVDDSQLPKDRFSAERLKGVDSTLKIQPAELGDSAVYLCASSPRGSGSHEQYFGPGTRLTVT.

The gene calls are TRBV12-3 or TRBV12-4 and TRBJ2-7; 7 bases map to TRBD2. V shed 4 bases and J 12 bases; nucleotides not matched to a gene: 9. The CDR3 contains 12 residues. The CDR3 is CASSSRISGSYF. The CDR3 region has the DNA TGTGCCAGCAGTTCCAGGATTAGCGGGTCGTACTTC.

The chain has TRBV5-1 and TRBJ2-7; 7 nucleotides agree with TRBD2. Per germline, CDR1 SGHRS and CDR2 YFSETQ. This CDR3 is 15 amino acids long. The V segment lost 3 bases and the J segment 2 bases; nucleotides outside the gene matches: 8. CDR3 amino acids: CASSWASGSAYEQYF. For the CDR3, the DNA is TGCGCCAGCAGCTGGGCTAGCGGTTCCGCCTACGAGCAGTACTTC.

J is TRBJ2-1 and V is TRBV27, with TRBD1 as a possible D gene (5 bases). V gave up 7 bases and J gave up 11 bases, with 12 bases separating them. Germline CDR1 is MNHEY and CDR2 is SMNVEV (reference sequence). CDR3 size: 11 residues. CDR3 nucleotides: TGTGCCAGCACTGAAGGGGCTAAGCAGTTCTTC. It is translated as CASTEGAKQFF.

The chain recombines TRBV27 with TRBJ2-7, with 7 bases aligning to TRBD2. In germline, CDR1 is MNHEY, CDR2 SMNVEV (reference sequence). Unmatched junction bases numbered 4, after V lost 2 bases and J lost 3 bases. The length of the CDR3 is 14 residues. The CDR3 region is CASSLALASYEQYF. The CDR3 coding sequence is TGTGCCAGCAGTTTAGCACTAGCGAGCTACGAGCAGTACTTC.

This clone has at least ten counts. CDR3 sequence (DNA): TGTGCCAGCAGTTTAGATATAGCGGACCCCAGTGATGAGCAGTTCTTC. The encoded protein is CASSLDIADPSDEQFF. The chain recombines TRBV9 with TRBJ2-1; TRBD2 might be the D (6 bases). Trimming shortened V by 5 bases and J by 8 bases, and 23 bases separated the two germline ends. The length of the CDR3 is 16 residues. In germline, CDR1 is SGDLS, CDR2 YYNGEE.

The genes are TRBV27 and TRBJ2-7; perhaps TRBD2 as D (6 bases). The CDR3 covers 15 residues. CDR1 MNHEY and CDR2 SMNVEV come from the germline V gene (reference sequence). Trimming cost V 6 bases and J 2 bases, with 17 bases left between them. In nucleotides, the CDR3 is TGTGCCAGCAGCCTCGGGAGAGGATTTCCCTACGAGCAGTACTTC. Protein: CASSLGRGFPYEQYF.

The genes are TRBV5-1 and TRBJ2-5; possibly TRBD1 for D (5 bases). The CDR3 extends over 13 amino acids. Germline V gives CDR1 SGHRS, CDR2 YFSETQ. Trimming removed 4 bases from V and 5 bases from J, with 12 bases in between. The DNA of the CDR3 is TGCGCCAGCAGCCCGACAGTTGGGGAGACCCAGTACTTC. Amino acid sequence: CASSPTVGETQYF.

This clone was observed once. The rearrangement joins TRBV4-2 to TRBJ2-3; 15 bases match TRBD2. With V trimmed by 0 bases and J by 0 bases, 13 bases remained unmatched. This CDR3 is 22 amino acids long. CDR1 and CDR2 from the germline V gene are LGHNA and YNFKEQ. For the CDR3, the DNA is TGTGCCAGCAGCCAAGAGTGGGCGCCGGGACTAGCGGGAGGAGGGAGCACAGATACGCAGTATTTT. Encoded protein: CASSQEWAPGLAGGGSTDTQYF.

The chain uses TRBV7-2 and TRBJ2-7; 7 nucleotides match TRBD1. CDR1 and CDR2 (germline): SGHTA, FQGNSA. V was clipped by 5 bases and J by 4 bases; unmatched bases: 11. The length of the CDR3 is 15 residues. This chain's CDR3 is CASSPTGNIEYEQYF. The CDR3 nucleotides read TGTGCCAGCAGCCCGACAGGGAACATAGAGTACGAGCAGTACTTC. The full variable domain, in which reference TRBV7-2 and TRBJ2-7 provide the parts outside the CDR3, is GAGVSQSPSNKVTEKGKDVELRCDPISGHTALYWYRQSLGQGLEFLIYFQGNSAPDKSGLPSDRFSAERTGGSVSTLTIQRTQQEDSAVYLCASSPTGNIEYEQYFGPGTRLTVT.

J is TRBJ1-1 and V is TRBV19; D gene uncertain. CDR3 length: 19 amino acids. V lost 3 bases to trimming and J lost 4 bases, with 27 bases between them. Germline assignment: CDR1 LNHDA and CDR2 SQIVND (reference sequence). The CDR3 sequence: CASSISPRGGVGVGTEAFF. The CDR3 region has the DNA TGTGCCAGTAGTATCTCCCCCAGAGGCGGGGTGGGTGTGGGCACTGAAGCTTTCTTT. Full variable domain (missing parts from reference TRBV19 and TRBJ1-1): DGGITQSPKYLFRKEGQNVTLSCEQNLNHDAMYWYRQDPGQGLRLIYYSQIVNDFQKGDIAEGYSVSREKKESFPLTVTSAQKNPTAFYLCASSISPRGGVGVGTEAFFGQGTRLTVV.